What follows are 9 T cell receptor beta chains derived from one specimen sequenced in a study of cytomegalovirus exposure and HLA in healthy donors. The PCR was carried out with 60 Vbeta primers and 13 Jbeta primers. Generated by immunoSEQ multiplex PCR, the TCRdb table keeps only in-frame clones and is missing some. The sample has 110,000 to 150,000 clones; approximately 84% are singletons. The sample taken for sequencing was PBMCs. The receptors shown here come from a woman in her sixties in good health and CMV-seropositive.

This chain connects TRBV4-1 to TRBJ2-5, with D possibly matching TRBD2 (6 bases). CDR3 size: 15 residues. The germline V and J ends were trimmed by 2 bases and 3 bases, with 13 bases remaining between them. From germline, CDR1 is MGHRA and CDR2 YSYEKL. The CDR3 DNA reads as TGCGCCAGCAGCCAATCGGGACTGCCGGAAGAGACCCAGTACTTC. Protein: CASSQSGLPEETQYF.

CDR3 sequence reads: CASSVGGGPADTQYF. The DNA of the CDR3 is TGTGCCAGCAGTGTGGGGGGAGGGCCAGCAGATACGCAGTATTTT. The chain recombines TRBV6-4 with TRBJ2-3, with 7 bases lining up with TRBD2. The CDR3 covers 15 residues. Trimming removed 4 bases from V and 4 bases from J; junction bases left unmatched: 8. The germline V gene has CDR1 MRHNA and CDR2 SNTAGT.

The chain links TRBV7-2 to TRBJ2-3; TRBD2 matches 8 bases. Losses at the gene ends were 1 base for V and 6 bases for J; bases not matched to a gene: 6. The CDR3 totals 15 residues. Germline V gene sequence: CDR1 SGHTA, CDR2 FQGNSA. The CDR3 coding sequence is TGTGCCAGCAGCTTAGGCGGGGGGCGCGTCGATACGCAGTATTTT. Its protein product is CASSLGGGRVDTQYF.

The chain couples TRBV27 to TRBJ2-5; TRBD2 agrees at 8 bases. The tail of the sequence fits TRBJ2-7 better, so the J call may be wrong. The CDR3 sequence is 14 residues long. CDR1 MNHEY and CDR2 SMNVEV come from the germline V gene (reference sequence). The CDR3 DNA reads as TGTGCCAGCAGTTTCGGGACTAGTCCCTACGAGCAGTACTTC. Protein product: CASSFGTSPYEQYF.

This sequence joins TRBV29-1 and TRBJ2-5; TRBD1 matches 11 bases. J lost 8 bases, V lost 4 bases, and 9 bases had no gene match. The CDR3 runs to 14 residues. In germline, CDR1 is SQVTM, CDR2 ANQGSEA. The CDR3 spells CSVAGTGGLDTQYF. The CDR3 nucleotides are TGCAGCGTTGCGGGGACAGGGGGGCTGGATACCCAGTACTTC.

V and J are TRBV7-3 and TRBJ2-1; 9 bases fit TRBD2. CDR3 length: 15 amino acids. Germline lookup yields CDR1 SGHTA and CDR2 FQGTGA. V lost 5 bases and J lost 4; bases outside the gene matches: 6. The CDR3 loop reads CASSKTSGPYNEQFF. The CDR3 coding sequence is TGTGCCAGCAGCAAGACTAGCGGCCCGTACAATGAGCAGTTCTTC.

The V and J genes are TRBV5-5 and TRBJ1-4; 8 bases are a match to TRBD1. V dropped 0 bases and J dropped 8; count of bases not matched to a gene: 6. Germline loops: CDR1 SGHKS, CDR2 YYEKEE (reference sequence). CDR3 length: 15 amino acids. The CDR3 DNA reads as TGTGCCAGCAGCTTGGTCGGACAGGGCGGAGAAAAACTGTTTTTT. Protein sequence: CASSLVGQGGEKLFF.

This clone showed up just once. The V gene is TRBV6-5, the J gene TRBJ1-4; 7 nucleotides line up with TRBD1. This CDR3 comprises 15 residues. CDR1 and CDR2 from the germline V gene are MNHEY and SVGAGI. The junction had 3 bases not matched to a gene; V was cut back by 0 bases and J by 5 bases. The CDR3 DNA reads as TGTGCCAGCAGTTACTCGTCAGGGGGAAATGAAAAACTGTTTTTT. It codes for CASSYSSGGNEKLFF.

V usage is TRBV13 and J usage is TRBJ1-3; TRBD1 might be the D (5 bases). V was pared by 0 bases and J by 0 bases, with 9 bases between. Germline-derived CDR1 and CDR2 are PRHDT and FYEKMQ (reference sequence). The CDR3 extends over 16 amino acids. Here the CDR3 reads CASSLGGVSSGNTIYF. The CDR3 DNA sequence: TGTGCCAGCAGCTTAGGAGGGGTAAGCTCTGGAAACACCATATATTTT.